This T cell receptor (beta chain) was identified in a study of blood T cell repertoires in COVID-19. Study in general: The study drew acute and convalescent COVID-19 samples from the United States, Italy and Spain. The analysed material was cDNA or gDNA that came from T cells, B-cell-depleted T cells, or PBMCs.

Source study methods: Reference gene primer amplification in the assay estimated nucleated cell counts. Some clones are missing from TCRdb's copy, which holds only in-frame ones; the method was immunoSEQ multiplex PCR. For V, J and clone size, that table is used; D and trimming come from the DNA. The data contain just over 95,000 clones, approximately 82% of them singletons. The germline V gene has CDR1 LGHDT and CDR2 YNNKEL (reference sequence). The V and J ends lost 4 bases and 1 base respectively, with 19 bases between them. This CDR3 region has 17 residues. The sequenced material came from peripheral blood. This sequence was found in a man aged 60 to 75 with acute or convalescent COVID-19. The chain links TRBV3-1 (or the pseudogene TRBV3-2) to TRBJ1-2; perhaps TRBD1 as D (5 bases). The chain's CDR3 is CASSPAGLGGGNYGYTF. The CDR3, as DNA: TGTGCCAGCAGCCCAGCCGGTCTCGGGGGGGGTAACTATGGCTACACCTTC.